The 8 T cell receptor beta chains in this list originate from one sample, sequenced in a study of blood T cell repertoires in COVID-19. Sequencing used immunoSEQ multiplex PCR; TCRdb keeps in-frame clones, though not all of them. The sample records roughly 97,000 clones, roughly four fifths being singletons. Sample: peripheral blood. Receptors originate from a man between 60 and 75 years old with acute or convalescent COVID-19.

The rearrangement uses TRBV7-2 and TRBJ1-5, with a weak D call TRBD1 (6 bases). Trimming removed 5 bases at V and 7 bases at J, with 12 bases between. The CDR3 sequence is 13 residues long. Germline-derived CDR1 and CDR2 are SGHTA and FQGNSA. For the CDR3, the DNA is TGTGCCAGCAGCCCCGAGGGGGTACAGCCCCAGCATTTT. Its protein is CASSPEGVQPQHF. The whole variable domain, remainder taken from reference TRBV7-2 and TRBJ1-5, is GAGVSQSPSNKVTEKGKDVELRCDPISGHTALYWYRQSLGQGLEFLIYFQGNSAPDKSGLPSDRFSAERTGGSVSTLTIQRTQQEDSAVYLCASSPEGVQPQHFGDGTRLSIL.

The chain combines TRBV6-1 with TRBJ2-5, with 14 bases matching TRBD2. The CDR3 has 15 amino acids. V gave up 3 bases and J gave up 4 bases; unmatched junction bases: 1. Germline CDR1 reads MNHNS; CDR2 reads SASEGT. CDR3 bases: TGTGCCAGCAGTGAGGGGACTAGCGGGGGAGAGACCCAGTACTTC. This encodes CASSEGTSGGETQYF.

The rearrangement joins TRBV5-1 to TRBJ2-2; TRBD2 matches 12 bases. The ends lost 3 bases at V and 5 bases at J; junction bases unmatched: 11. The V gene's germline CDR1 is SGHRS and CDR2 YFSETQ. The CDR3 loop spans 18 amino acids. The CDR3 nucleotides read TGCGCCAGCAGCTCGGACGGACTAGCGGGATATGGTACCGGGGAGCTGTTTTTT. Its protein product is CASSSDGLAGYGTGELFF.

CDR3 DNA sequence: TGTGCCAGCAGCTCGAGACAGGCGGGCTCCTATAATTCACCCCTCCACTTT. Translating gives CASSSRQAGSYNSPLHF. This sequence joins TRBV5-4 and TRBJ1-6; perhaps TRBD1 as D (6 bases). The germline V gene has CDR1 SGHNT and CDR2 YYREEE (reference sequence). V lost 3 bases and J lost 0, with 13 bases in between. There are 17 residues in the CDR3.

The chain joins TRBV2 to TRBJ1-5; 9 bases map to TRBD1. V was pared by 6 bases and J by 7 bases, with 7 bases of the junction left unmatched. The germline V gene has CDR1 SNHLY and CDR2 FYNNEI. This CDR3 has 14 amino acids. In DNA, the CDR3 is TGTGCCAGCAGGGGTCCGGGACAGGGCCAGCCCCAGCATTTT. As protein: CASRGPGQGQPQHF.

The gene calls are TRBV7-2 and TRBJ2-5; 7 nucleotides match TRBD2. The CDR3 loop spans 15 amino acids. Germline CDR1 reads SGHTA; CDR2 reads FQGNSA. Trimming removed 1 base from V and 2 bases from J; junction bases left unmatched: 4. The chain's CDR3 is CASSLGGTTQETQYF. The CDR3 DNA reads as TGTGCCAGCAGCTTAGGGGGGACTACTCAAGAGACCCAGTACTTC.

This chain links TRBV13 with TRBJ1-2, with 11 bases lining up with TRBD1. The germline V gene has CDR1 PRHDT and CDR2 FYEKMQ (reference sequence). This CDR3 spans 15 amino acids. J was trimmed by 3 bases and V by 5 bases; bases with no gene match: 5. CDR3: CASSQDRGPYYGYTF. DNA of the CDR3: TGTGCCAGCAGCCAGGACAGGGGGCCCTACTATGGCTACACCTTC.

This clone was seen just once. This chain connects TRBV6-6 to TRBJ2-3; D not certain. CDR3 length: 13 residues. V lost 6 bases to trimming and J lost 0 bases, with 7 bases between them. Germline V CDR1 and CDR2: MNHNY, SVGAGI (reference sequence). The CDR3: CASRAPSTDTQYF. DNA for the CDR3: TGTGCCAGCAGGGCCCCTAGCACAGATACGCAGTATTTT.